The 26 T cell receptor beta chains given below trace back to one sample, sequenced in a study of PD-1 blockade in classical Hodgkin lymphoma. Each patient experienced a relapse that followed autologous stem cell transplantation, and brentuximab vedotin exposure varied. CD4+ T cells were purified from thawed PBMCs by negative selection. Clones were sequenced by immunoSEQ multiplex PCR, and TCRdb holds only the in-frame ones, with some missing. The profile covers around 23,000 clones, with roughly 84% appearing a single time and under 2% taken by the ten largest. Here the sequenced sample was CD4+ T cells from blood, taken at baseline. Receptors were obtained from a human donor with classical Hodgkin lymphoma.

The CDR3 loop is CASSSLDRGRIFYNEQFF. DNA of the CDR3: TGTGCCAGCAGCTCGTTGGACCGGGGCCGTATCTTCTACAATGAGCAGTTCTTC. V and J are TRBV27 and TRBJ2-1; D tentatively reads TRBD1 or TRBD2 (5 bases each). Germline V gives CDR1 MNHEY, CDR2 SMNVEV (reference sequence). The V end was cut by 6 bases, the J end by 3 bases, with 24 bases between. This CDR3 is built from 18 residues.

The J gene is TRBJ1-3, the V gene TRBV19, with 8 bases matching TRBD1. The CDR3 length is 15 residues. From germline, CDR1 is LNHDA and CDR2 SQIVND (reference sequence). Unmatched junction bases numbered 2, after V lost 4 bases and J lost 0 bases. This CDR3 is CASSTDRGSGNTIYF. The CDR3 DNA reads TGTGCCAGTAGTACCGACAGGGGCTCTGGAAACACCATATATTTT.

This chain links TRBV28 with TRBJ1-1; tentative D call: TRBD1 (5 bases). This CDR3 comprises 12 residues. Germline CDR1 MDHEN, CDR2 SYDVKM. V lost 5 bases, J lost 4 bases, and 8 bases lay in between. CDR3 sequence reads: CASSLGTTEAFF. The CDR3 DNA sequence: TGTGCCAGCAGTCTAGGGACCACTGAAGCTTTCTTT.

This chain connects TRBV19 to TRBJ1-5; 8 positions agree with TRBD1. The CDR3 has 14 residues. Trimming at V came to 8 bases and at J to 0 bases, leaving 3 bases not matched to a gene. The V gene's germline CDR1 is LNHDA and CDR2 SQIVND (reference sequence). In DNA, the CDR3 is TGTGCCAGTGGGGACAGGCCTAGCAATCAGCCCCAGCATTTT. It yields the protein CASGDRPSNQPQHF.

The genes are TRBV27 and TRBJ1-4; unclear D gene. This CDR3 is built from 15 residues. V was cut by 8 bases and J by 0 bases, with 13 bases left in between. CDR1 MNHEY and CDR2 SMNVEV come from the germline V gene (reference sequence). The CDR3 DNA reads TGTGCCAGCGCAGGCAAGATTGCAACTAATGAAAAACTGTTTTTT. This gives the protein CASAGKIATNEKLFF. Combining the CDR3 with reference TRBV27 and TRBJ1-4 gives the whole variable domain EAQVTQNPRYLITVTGKKLTVTCSQNMNHEYMSWYRQDPGLGLRQIYYSMNVEVTDKGDVPEGYKVSRKEKRNFPLILESPSPNQTSLYFCASAGKIATNEKLFFGSGTQLSVL.

This clone came up once. The chain employs TRBV30 and TRBJ2-2; D gene uncertain. The CDR3 runs 13 residues. V dropped 4 bases and J dropped 5 bases, with 11 bases sitting between them. Germline assignment: CDR1 GTSNPN and CDR2 SVGIG (reference sequence). The CDR3 nucleotides are TGTGCCTGGACCGTACAAGTAACCGGGGAGCTGTTTTTT. Its translation is CAWTVQVTGELFF.

This chain joins TRBV6-5 and TRBJ1-2; 7 bases are shared with TRBD1. The CDR3 runs to 13 residues. The V gene's germline CDR1 is MNHEY and CDR2 SVGAGI. Trimming at V came to 5 bases and at J to 2 bases, leaving 2 bases not matched to a gene. The CDR3, as DNA: TGTGCCAGCAGTGCACAGGGGAACTATGGCTACACCTTC. Protein sequence: CASSAQGNYGYTF.

This clone has more than one count but fewer than ten. The chain has TRBV5-4 and TRBJ2-1, with unresolved D. V was cut by 0 bases and J by 4 bases, with 11 bases left in between. The CDR3 has 15 amino acids. CDR1 is SGHNT, CDR2 YYREEE, per germline (reference sequence). Here the CDR3 reads CASSLDGRPYNEQFF. The DNA of the CDR3 is TGTGCCAGCAGCTTGGATGGACGACCTTACAATGAGCAGTTCTTC.

There are a few counts of this clone. The gene calls are TRBV5-4 and TRBJ2-7; D gene unclear. The CDR3 totals 14 residues. V lost 4 bases to trimming and J lost 0 bases, with 11 bases between them. Germline values: CDR1 SGHNT, CDR2 YYREEE (reference sequence). In DNA form, the CDR3 reads TGTGCCAGCAGCCATGGGCAGGCCTCCTACGAGCAGTACTTC. Protein: CASSHGQASYEQYF.

This chain joins TRBV4-2 and TRBJ2-3, with D perhaps given as TRBD1 or TRBD2 (6 bases each). This CDR3 has 14 residues. Germline CDR1 LGHNA, CDR2 YNFKEQ. The V gene lost 8 bases and the J gene lost 2 bases, with 14 bases spanning the gap. CDR3 loop: CASGGPVNTDTQYF. The CDR3 DNA follows: TGTGCCAGCGGGGGGCCGGTAAACACAGATACGCAGTATTTT.

V is TRBV7-9 and J is TRBJ2-7; 13 bases agree with TRBD2. Germline assignment: CDR1 SEHNR and CDR2 FQNEAQ (reference sequence). With V trimmed by 8 bases and J by 3 bases, 4 bases remained unmatched. The length of the CDR3 is 14 residues. The CDR3 DNA reads as TGTGCCAGCGGAGGGACTAGCGGGGTCTACGAGCAGTACTTC. It is translated as CASGGTSGVYEQYF.

The chain couples TRBV29-1 to TRBJ2-3; 8 nucleotides match TRBD2. CDR1 and CDR2 (germline): SQVTM, ANQGSEA. CDR3 length: 13 amino acids. The V segment lost 3 bases and the J segment 1 base; nucleotides outside the gene matches: 0. The CDR3 sequence is CSVERGGTDTQYF. The CDR3 bases are TGCAGCGTTGAGCGGGGGGGCACAGATACGCAGTATTTT.

The chain joins TRBV5-1 to TRBJ2-5; either TRBD1 or TRBD2 may fit D (5 bases each). The V end was cut by 4 bases, the J end by 2 bases, with 12 bases between. Germline CDR1 SGHRS, CDR2 YFSETQ. The CDR3 covers 14 residues. Here the CDR3 DNA reads TGCGCCAGCAGCCCGGGGACCGGGCAAGAGACCCAGTACTTC. Protein sequence: CASSPGTGQETQYF.

The chain carries TRBV10-3 and TRBJ1-1, with TRBD1 identical over 9 bases. CDR1 and CDR2 (germline): ENHRY, SYGVKD. The trim removed 7 bases at V and 7 bases at J, leaving 10 bases unmatched. This CDR3 has 14 residues. Written as DNA, the CDR3 is TGTGCCATCACCCCGGGACAGGGATTCAGTGAAGCTTTCTTT. Translation: CAITPGQGFSEAFF.

This clone was counted once. This chain uses TRBV5-4 with TRBJ2-3; 8 nucleotides align to TRBD2. The CDR3 has 16 amino acids. J was trimmed by 4 bases and V by 4 bases; bases with no gene match: 11. Germline V gene sequence: CDR1 SGHNT, CDR2 YYREEE (reference sequence). The CDR3 sequence is CASSLQGSGVADTQYF. The CDR3 DNA follows: TGTGCCAGCAGCCTCCAGGGTAGCGGGGTCGCAGATACGCAGTATTTT.

This chain connects TRBV5-5 to TRBJ2-5; 8 bases align to TRBD1. Trimming at V came to 0 bases and at J to 5 bases, leaving 6 bases not matched to a gene. The germline V gene has CDR1 SGHKS and CDR2 YYEKEE (reference sequence). The CDR3 consists of 15 residues. DNA for the CDR3: TGTGCCAGCAGCTTGGCAGGACAGGGTTGGGAGACCCAGTACTTC. Amino acid sequence: CASSLAGQGWETQYF.

This rearrangement joins TRBV7-9 to TRBJ1-4, with D unresolved. V was pared by 4 bases and J by 8 bases, with 11 bases between. Germline CDR1 SEHNR, CDR2 FQNEAQ (reference sequence). The CDR3 covers 13 residues. For the CDR3, the DNA is TGTGCCAGCAGCTCTCAGGCAGGCGAAAAACTGTTTTTT. As protein: CASSSQAGEKLFF. Full variable domain (outside the CDR3, taken from reference TRBV7-9 and TRBJ1-4): DTGVSQNPRHKITKRGQNVTFRCDPISEHNRLYWYRQTLGQGPEFLTYFQNEAQLEKSRLLSDRFSAERPKGSFSTLEIQRTEQGDSAMYLCASSSQAGEKLFFGSGTQLSVL.

The V gene is TRBV2, the J gene TRBJ1-5, with 9 bases fitting TRBD1. From germline, CDR1 is SNHLY and CDR2 FYNNEI. V gave up 4 bases and J gave up 7 bases; unmatched junction bases: 8. The CDR3 consists of 15 residues. Here the CDR3 DNA reads TGTGCCAGCAGTGTCAGGACAGGGGCGCAGCAGCCCCAGCATTTT. Its translation: CASSVRTGAQQPQHF.

This chain links TRBV6-6 with TRBJ2-1; perhaps TRBD1 as D (5 bases). CDR3 length: 12 amino acids. The V and J ends lost 5 bases and 7 bases respectively, with 9 bases between them. Germline V CDR1 and CDR2: MNHNY, SVGAGI (reference sequence). For the CDR3, the DNA is TGTGCCAGCAGTCCTCAGGGAAATGAGCAGTTCTTC. This codes for CASSPQGNEQFF.

J is TRBJ1-5 and V is TRBV2; TRBD1 might be the D (5 bases). CDR1 is SNHLY, CDR2 FYNNEI, per germline. The CDR3 spans 14 residues. Trimming left V 2 bases short and J 7 bases short, with 12 bases between. DNA of the CDR3: TGTGCCAGCAGTGAAAGAAGAGGGGAACAGCCCCAGCATTTT. It specifies CASSERRGEQPQHF.

This clone appeared a few times. The V gene is TRBV27, the J gene TRBJ1-5; D is uncertain. The V and J ends lost 4 bases and 3 bases respectively, with 10 bases between them. CDR1 MNHEY and CDR2 SMNVEV come from the germline V gene (reference sequence). The CDR3 is 14 amino acids. CDR3 bases: TGTGCCAGCAGTTCCAACAGCTTCAATCAGCCCCAGCATTTT. Its translation is CASSSNSFNQPQHF.

The rearrangement links TRBV2 to TRBJ2-7; possibly TRBD1 or TRBD2 for D (5 bases each). The CDR3 has 12 residues. Deletions cut 5 bases from V and 4 bases from J, with 9 bases between. Germline V gene sequence: CDR1 SNHLY, CDR2 FYNNEI. This CDR3 is CASSRDVYEQYF. CDR3 bases: TGTGCCAGCAGTAGGGACGTTTACGAGCAGTACTTC.

The chain is built from TRBV5-6 and TRBJ2-3; D remains ambiguous. Trimming took 0 bases from V and 4 from J, leaving 9 bases between them. Germline values: CDR1 SGHDT, CDR2 YYEEEE. This CDR3 contains 14 residues. For the CDR3, the DNA is TGTGCCAGCAGCTTGGTAAGCGCAGCAGATACGCAGTATTTT. It yields the protein CASSLVSAADTQYF.

This chain uses TRBV4-3 with TRBJ2-6, with TRBD2 identical over 7 bases. This CDR3 spans 18 amino acids. The J segment lost 2 bases and the V segment lost 4 bases, leaving 11 bases of the junction unmatched. The germline CDR1 and CDR2 sequences are LGHNA and YSLEER. CDR3 loop: CASSPYSTAGAGANVLTF. The CDR3 nucleotides read TGCGCCAGCAGCCCCTATAGCACGGCGGGGGCTGGGGCCAACGTCCTGACTTTC.

This clone turned up a few times. This chain connects TRBV12-5 to TRBJ1-1; TRBD1 matches 9 bases. This CDR3 contains 14 residues. CDR1 and CDR2 (germline): LGHNT, FRNRAP. J was trimmed by 12 bases and V by 1 base; bases with no gene match: 9. In nucleotides, the CDR3 is TGTGCTAGTGGTTTGGAGGGGGACAGGGTAAGGACTTTCTTT. Residues: CASGLEGDRVRTFF.

This clone has only one observation. The chain combines TRBV19 with TRBJ1-2; the match to TRBD1 covers 8 bases. CDR1 and CDR2 (germline): LNHDA, SQIVND (reference sequence). CDR3 length equals 14 residues. Trimming took 4 bases from V and 3 from J; bases not matched to a gene: 4. CDR3 sequence reads: CASSTDRGDYGYTF. In DNA, the CDR3 is TGTGCCAGTAGTACAGACAGGGGCGACTATGGCTACACCTTC. The full variable domain, its missing parts supplied by reference TRBV19 and TRBJ1-2, is DGGITQSPKYLFRKEGQNVTLSCEQNLNHDAMYWYRQDPGQGLRLIYYSQIVNDFQKGDIAEGYSVSREKKESFPLTVTSAQKNPTAFYLCASSTDRGDYGYTFGSGTRLTVV.